What follows describes a single TCR beta chain. Its antigen is still unknown. The sample belongs to a study of T cell repertoires in cytomegalovirus infection. The germline CDR1 and CDR2 sequences are SEHNR and FQNEAQ (reference sequence). This CDR3 region has 15 residues. V was pared by 5 bases and J by 3 bases, with 15 bases between. TCRdb reanalysed the reads using MiXCR and keeps one entry per CDR3 protein. The data contain about a million distinct CDR3 sequences, approximately 31% of them singletons. The chain combines TRBV7-9 with TRBJ2-3; perhaps TRBD2 as D (7 bases). This TCR was recovered from a human donor in good health (CMV status not recorded). Some clones in this sample may be carry-over from other donors' samples. The source was cultured CD8+ T cells from PBMCs, collected from culture after CMV antigen stimulation. CDR3 DNA: TGTGCCAGCAGCACCGTCGCGGGGGCGACAGATACGCAGTATTTT. Protein product: CASSTVAGATDTQYF.